The clone carrying this TCR beta chain was seen a single time. The antigen remains unidentified. The V end lost 1 base, the J end lost 12 bases, and 7 bases lay between the germline ends. The CDR3 sequence is 10 residues long. Germline lookup yields CDR1 SGHTA and CDR2 FQGTGA. The data were obtained in a study of T cell clones after liver transplantation. Study information: In this trial, immunosuppression withdrawal was attempted within 2 years of liver transplant. A pre-transplant mixed lymphocyte reaction with TCRbeta sequencing defined graft-donor-reactive clones followed in post-transplant blood. Study-level findings and limits: Donor-reactive sequences fell more than third party-reactive ones, suggesting partial deletion. Small, mixed patient groups and varying post-transplant times limit these conclusions.

Sequencing used immunoSEQ multiplex PCR; TCRdb keeps in-frame clones, though not all of them. The sample holds 25,000 to 35,000 clones; around 94% are singletons and the top ten take 25% to 30%. The chain has TRBV7-3 and TRBJ2-7; no clear D. Here the sequenced sample was CD8+ T cells from blood, taken 12 months after liver transplant. This TCR was sampled from a human patient who received a liver transplant. Some T cells may be transferred from the graft donor. The CDR3 DNA reads as TGTGCCAGCAGCTTAATGCTAAGGTACTTC. It specifies CASSLMLRYF.